The source of this T cell receptor beta chain is a study of identical twins. Study conclusions and caveats: Fewer insertions were carried by abundant cord blood beta clonotypes, but none was seen in memory repertoires. Twins shared beta out-of-frame sequences in excess, but this excess was weaker.

All donors comprised healthy Caucasians. This clonotype was detected a few times. Its antigen remains unknown. The V end lost 5 bases, the J end lost 4 bases, and 12 bases lay between the germline ends. The CDR3 extends over 13 amino acids. Carrying unique molecular identifiers, the cDNA also gained a universal primer site through template switching. TCRdb used MiXCR to reprocess the 5' RACE reads, holding one entry per CDR3 protein. The repertoire consists of fewer than 550,000 distinct CDR3 sequences, with roughly 15% occurring once and the leading ten covering roughly 0.44%. The same sample was also used in a study of yellow fever vaccine responses in identical twins.

The V and J genes are TRBV12-3 or TRBV12-4 and TRBJ2-7; D is unclear. Input material: CD4+ T cells sorted from blood. The TCR originated in a woman younger than 35 in good health. Here the CDR3 DNA reads TGTGCCAGCAGTACCCGCCTCCGGTACGAGCAGTACTTC. Its translation is CASSTRLRYEQYF.